This TCR beta chain was recovered during a study of cytomegalovirus exposure and HLA in healthy donors. Turning to the study itself: It was reported in a later analysis that the same platform had been used for the roughly 130 validation repertoires as for the 550 to 700 first-cohort repertoires. General study findings and limits: The TCR clusters that emerged in the first cohort tended, a later analysis found, to co-occur in the approximately 110 validation repertoires. Rarity marked most TCR sequences, yet some public TCRs occurred in many donors.

Separate from the roughly 720-subject first cohort, the roughly 120-subject validation cohort was the one that the donors belonged to. The table came from immunoSEQ multiplex PCR; TCRdb's copy has only in-frame clones and leaves some out. The table records about 130,000 clones, about 95% of them present only once. A word on this clone: What it binds is not known.

V was pared by 5 bases and J by 5 bases, with 14 bases between. From germline, CDR1 is GTSNPN and CDR2 SVGIG (reference sequence). This CDR3 has 13 amino acids. J is TRBJ2-3 and V is TRBV30; no reliable D call. This TCR was recovered from a man aged 18-30 years in good health and CMV-seropositive. The sequenced sample consisted of PBMCs. The CDR3 DNA is TGTGCCTGGGGTCGGAAGGCAGGAGATACGCAGTATTTT. Residues: CAWGRKAGDTQYF.